The next 20 T cell receptor beta chains were all read from a single sample in a study of OX40 agonist ivuxolimab in advanced cancers. Some clones are missing from TCRdb's copy, which holds only in-frame ones; the method was immunoSEQ multiplex PCR. Here the sample spans under 200,000 clones, 94% being singletons. The sequenced sample was CD4+ or CD8+ T cells sorted from blood, obtained in a trial of the OX40 agonist ivuxolimab. These receptors came from an adult with an advanced solid tumor such as melanoma, head and neck, liver or kidney cancer.

This chain links TRBV5-1 with TRBJ2-3; D ambiguous. V lost 5 bases, J lost 6 bases, and 7 bases lay in between. The germline V gene has CDR1 SGHRS and CDR2 YFSETQ. The CDR3 is 11 amino acids. The CDR3 DNA is TGCGCCAGCAGTCTTTGGGATACGCAGTATTTT. Translated, it gives CASSLWDTQYF.

The chain carries TRBV7-2 and TRBJ2-5; D is unresolved. Looked up from germline, CDR1 is SGHTA and CDR2 is FQGNSA. This CDR3 contains 13 residues. The germline V and J ends were trimmed by 2 bases and 2 bases, with 6 bases remaining between them. In nucleotides, the CDR3 is TGTGCCAGCAGCTTACTAGGTCAAGAGACCCAGTACTTC. Translated: CASSLLGQETQYF.

This chain joins TRBV18 and TRBJ2-5; D unresolved. Per the germline V gene, CDR1 is KGHSH and CDR2 is LQKENI. The CDR3 has 14 amino acids. Trimming removed 0 bases at V and 5 bases at J, with 10 bases between. This chain's CDR3 is CASSPPAWQETQYF. The DNA for the CDR3 is TGTGCCAGCTCACCACCCGCATGGCAGGAGACCCAGTACTTC.

Concerning this clone itself: A junction end diverges from the germline sequence, so it may reflect a read error. For the CDR3, the DNA is TGCGCCAGCAGCCAAGATGGGGCAGGGAGGTACGGGCAGTACTTC. Amino acid sequence: CASSQDGAGRYGQYF. The rearrangement uses TRBV4-3 and TRBJ2-7; possible D gene TRBD2, 6 bases. Germline V gene lookup returns CDR1 LGHNA and CDR2 YSLEER. CDR3 length: 15 residues.

This chain uses TRBV4-1 with TRBJ2-3; tentatively, D is TRBD2 (5 bases). Germline V gene data show CDR1 as MGHRA and CDR2 as YSYEKL. The CDR3 is made up of 16 amino acids. V was pared by 3 bases and J by 2 bases, with 15 bases between. The DNA for the CDR3 is TGCGCCAGCAGCCAGTCCGGGCGGGCCCTCACAGATACGCAGTATTTT. Encoded protein: CASSQSGRALTDTQYF.

This chain joins TRBV5-1 and TRBJ1-1; D gene ambiguous. Deletions cut 2 bases from V and 1 base from J, with 3 bases between. CDR3 length: 12 residues. In germline, CDR1 is SGHRS, CDR2 YFSETQ. The DNA of the CDR3 is TGCGCCAGCAGCTTTGGGAACACTGAAGCTTTCTTT. The encoded protein is CASSFGNTEAFF.

The chain couples TRBV28 to TRBJ2-5; D is ambiguous. The ends were cut back, 6 bases at V and 1 base at J, with 12 bases in the middle. The germline V gene encodes CDR1 MDHEN and CDR2 SYDVKM. The CDR3 is 14 amino acids. In DNA, the CDR3 is TGTGCCAGCAGAGGGCGTCCGGTCCAAGAGACCCAGTACTTC. It specifies CASRGRPVQETQYF.

This rearrangement joins TRBV9 to TRBJ1-1; D remains ambiguous. The germline gives CDR1 SGDLS, CDR2 YYNGEE. The V end lost 0 bases, the J end lost 0 bases, and 6 bases lay between the germline ends. The CDR3 length is 14 residues. The CDR3 region has the DNA TGTGCCAGCAGCGTAGACGGAATGAACACTGAAGCTTTCTTT. This codes for CASSVDGMNTEAFF.

This clone was counted a few times. This chain joins TRBV6-1 and TRBJ2-1; 7 bases are shared with TRBD1. Per germline, CDR1 MNHNS and CDR2 SASEGT. The V segment lost 6 bases and the J segment 9 bases; nucleotides outside the gene matches: 8. This CDR3 is built from 13 residues. CDR3 residues: CASSLTGSGEQFF. CDR3 bases: TGTGCCAGCAGCCTGACAGGGTCGGGTGAGCAGTTCTTC.

The gene calls are TRBV6-5 and TRBJ1-2; possible D gene TRBD1, 5 bases. Germline loops: CDR1 MNHEY, CDR2 SVGAGI. This CDR3 contains 15 residues. V gave up 4 bases and J gave up 4 bases, with 16 bases separating them. CDR3 region: CASSLVQGSTYGYTF. The DNA of the CDR3 is TGTGCCAGCAGTTTAGTTCAGGGAAGCACCTATGGCTACACCTTC.

The CDR3 spells CASSFGMLTSGFYNEQFF. Written as DNA, the CDR3 is TGTGCCAGCAGTTTCGGGATGTTGACTAGCGGGTTCTACAATGAGCAGTTCTTC. The chain couples TRBV28 to TRBJ2-1; 10 bases map to TRBD2. This CDR3 comprises 18 residues. CDR1 and CDR2 (germline): MDHEN, SYDVKM. V gave up 3 bases and J gave up 3 bases; unmatched junction bases: 11. Based on the CDR3 plus reference TRBV28 and TRBJ2-1, the full variable domain is DVKVTQSSRYLVKRTGEKVFLECVQDMDHENMFWYRQDPGLGLRLIYFSYDVKMKEKGDIPEGYSVSREKKERFSLILESASTNQTSMYLCASSFGMLTSGFYNEQFFGPGTRLTVL.

In regard to this clone: Different DNA sequences within this sample yield the same CDR3. The rearrangement joins TRBV28 to TRBJ1-5; D uncertain. The CDR3 sequence is 12 residues long. From germline, CDR1 is MDHEN and CDR2 SYDVKM. V was trimmed by 6 bases and J by 10 bases, leaving 13 bases between them. Here the CDR3 reads CASSQTPSPQHF. The CDR3 DNA reads TGTGCCAGCAGCCAAACCCCCTCCCCCCAGCATTTT. The full variable domain, with the rest looked up from reference TRBV28 and TRBJ1-5, is DVKVTQSSRYLVKRTGEKVFLECVQDMDHENMFWYRQDPGLGLRLIYFSYDVKMKEKGDIPEGYSVSREKKERFSLILESASTNQTSMYLCASSQTPSPQHFGDGTRLSIL.

The chain carries TRBV5-8 and TRBJ2-1, with 12 bases fitting TRBD2. The CDR3 spans 16 residues. Germline V lookup: CDR1 SGHTS, CDR2 YDEGEE. The ends lost 0 bases at V and 6 bases at J; junction bases unmatched: 4. The CDR3 protein is CASSLGLAGAGNEQFF. CDR3 nucleotide sequence: TGTGCCAGCAGCTTGGGACTAGCGGGAGCCGGCAATGAGCAGTTCTTC.

This clone was seen a handful of times. The chain recombines TRBV9 with TRBJ1-2, with 8 nucleotides matching TRBD1. J gave up 8 bases and V 0 bases, and 6 bases lay outside the gene matches. The CDR3 runs 14 residues. Germline V gene sequence: CDR1 SGDLS, CDR2 YYNGEE. CDR3 nucleotide sequence: TGTGCCAGCAGCGTAGGGCCAGGGGGCGGAGGCTACACCTTC. Residues: CASSVGPGGGGYTF.

The chain is built from TRBV6-6 and TRBJ2-3; the D is unclear. CDR1 and CDR2 (germline): MNHNY, SVGAGI (reference sequence). With 6 bases removed from V and 4 bases from J, the gap between germline ends came to 20 bases. This CDR3 has 16 amino acids. CDR3 loop: CASSPGYSWRPDTQYF. CDR3 sequence (DNA): TGTGCCAGCAGCCCCGGTTATAGCTGGCGGCCAGATACGCAGTATTTT.

V usage is TRBV10-2 and J usage is TRBJ1-6, with D hard to call. V shed 4 bases and J shed 5 bases, with 12 bases lying between them. CDR1 is WSHSY and CDR2 is SAAADI in the germline V gene. This CDR3 has 15 amino acids. The CDR3 protein is CASSAYRGDNSPLHF. The CDR3 DNA sequence: TGCGCCAGCAGTGCGTACAGAGGTGATAATTCACCCCTCCACTTT.

This chain joins TRBV6-1 and TRBJ1-2, with D perhaps matching TRBD1 (6 bases). Germline CDR1 reads MNHNS; CDR2 reads SASEGT. Trimming stripped 6 bases from V and 7 bases from J, with 15 bases between. The CDR3 has 13 residues. Here the CDR3 DNA reads TGTGCCAGCAGAGTAACAGGGTATTTTGGCTACACCTTC. Protein: CASRVTGYFGYTF.

The rearrangement uses TRBV27 and TRBJ1-2, with TRBD1 matching over 7 bases. The germline gives CDR1 MNHEY, CDR2 SMNVEV (reference sequence). The ends lost 3 bases at V and 2 bases at J; junction bases unmatched: 0. The CDR3 has 13 amino acids. The CDR3 reads CASSLGQNYGYTF. The CDR3 nucleotides are TGTGCCAGCAGTTTGGGACAGAACTATGGCTACACCTTC.

This chain joins TRBV6-5 and TRBJ1-2, with D possibly being TRBD1 (6 bases). V was clipped by 6 bases and J by 12 bases, with 17 bases between them. Germline V CDR1 and CDR2: MNHEY, SVGAGI. This CDR3 contains 12 residues. The CDR3 protein is CASRTDSGIDTF. Here the CDR3 DNA reads TGTGCCAGCAGAACGGACAGTGGCATCGACACCTTC.

This chain uses TRBV10-2 with TRBJ2-6; no firm D call. V lost 8 bases and J 0 bases, leaving 5 bases between the germline ends. CDR1 and CDR2 (germline): WSHSY, SAAADI. CDR3 length: 13 residues. CDR3 sequence (DNA): TGCGCCAGCGGGGACTCTGGGGCCAACGTCCTGACTTTC. Translating it yields CASGDSGANVLTF.